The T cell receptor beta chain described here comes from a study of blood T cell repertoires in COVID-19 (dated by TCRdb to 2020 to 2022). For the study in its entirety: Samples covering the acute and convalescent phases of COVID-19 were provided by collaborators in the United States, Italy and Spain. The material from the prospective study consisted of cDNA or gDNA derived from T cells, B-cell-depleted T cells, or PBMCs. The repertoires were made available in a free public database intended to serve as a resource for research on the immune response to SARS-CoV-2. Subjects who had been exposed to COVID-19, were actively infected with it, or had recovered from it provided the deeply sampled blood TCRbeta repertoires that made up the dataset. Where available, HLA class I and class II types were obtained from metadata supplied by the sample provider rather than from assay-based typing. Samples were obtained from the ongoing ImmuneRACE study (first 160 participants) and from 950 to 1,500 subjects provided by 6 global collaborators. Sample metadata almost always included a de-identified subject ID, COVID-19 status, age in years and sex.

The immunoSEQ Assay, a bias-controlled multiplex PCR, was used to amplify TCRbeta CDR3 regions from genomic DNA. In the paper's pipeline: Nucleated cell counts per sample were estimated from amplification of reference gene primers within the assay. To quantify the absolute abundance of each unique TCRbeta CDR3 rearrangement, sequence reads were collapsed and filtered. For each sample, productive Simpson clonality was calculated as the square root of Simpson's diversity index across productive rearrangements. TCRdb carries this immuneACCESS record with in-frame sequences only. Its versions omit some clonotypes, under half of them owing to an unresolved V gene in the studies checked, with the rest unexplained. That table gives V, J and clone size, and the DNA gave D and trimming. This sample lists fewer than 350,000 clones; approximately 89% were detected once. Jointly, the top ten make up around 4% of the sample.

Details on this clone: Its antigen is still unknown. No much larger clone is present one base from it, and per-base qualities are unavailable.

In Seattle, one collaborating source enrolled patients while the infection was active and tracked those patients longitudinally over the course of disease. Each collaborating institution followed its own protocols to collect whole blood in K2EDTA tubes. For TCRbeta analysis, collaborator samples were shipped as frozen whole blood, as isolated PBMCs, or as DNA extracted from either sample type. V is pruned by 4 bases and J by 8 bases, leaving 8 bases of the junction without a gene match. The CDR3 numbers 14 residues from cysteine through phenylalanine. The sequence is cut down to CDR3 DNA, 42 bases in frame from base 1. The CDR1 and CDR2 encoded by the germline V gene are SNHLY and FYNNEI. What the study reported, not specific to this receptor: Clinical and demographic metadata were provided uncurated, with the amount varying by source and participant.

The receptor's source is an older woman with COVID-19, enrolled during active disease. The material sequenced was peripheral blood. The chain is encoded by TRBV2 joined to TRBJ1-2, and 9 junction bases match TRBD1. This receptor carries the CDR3 CASSGGTGRSGYTF. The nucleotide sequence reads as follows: TGTGCCAGCAGTGGAGGGACAGGGCGGTCCGGCTACACCTTC.